This TCR beta chain appears in the sequencing data of a study of blood T cell repertoires in COVID-19 (dated by TCRdb to the early 2020s). Concerning the study at large: The collaborator samples originated in the United States, Italy and Spain and spanned the acute and convalescent phases of COVID-19. Samples came from the ongoing ImmuneRACE study (first 160 participants) plus 1,254 subjects from 6 global collaborators. A de-identified subject ID, COVID-19 status, age in years and sex were almost always included in the sample metadata. HLA class I and class II types, where available, came from metadata supplied by the sample provider rather than from assay-based typing. The material from the prospective study consisted of cDNA or gDNA derived from T cells, B-cell-depleted T cells, or PBMCs. A freely available public database, intended as a resource for researchers studying the immune response to SARS-CoV-2, is where the repertoires were released. Subjects who had been exposed to COVID-19, were actively infected with it, or had recovered from it provided the deeply sampled blood TCRbeta repertoires that made up the dataset. Study-level results and caveats: How much clinical and demographic metadata was included differed by source and by participant, and the metadata was provided uncurated.

A second Seattle source provided samples from volunteer blood donors who had recovered from COVID-19. Whole blood was collected in K2EDTA tubes by collaborating institutions according to the institutions' own protocols. For TCRbeta analysis, collaborators shipped samples in one of three forms: frozen whole blood, isolated PBMCs, or DNA extracted from either of those sample types. To note about this clone: The target of this receptor is not known. There are no base qualities to consult, and no much larger clone falls within one base.

The immunoSEQ Assay, a bias-controlled multiplex PCR, was used to amplify TCRbeta CDR3 regions from genomic DNA. In the original analysis: Within the assay, amplification of reference gene primers was used to estimate how many nucleated cells each sample contained. To quantify the absolute abundance of each unique TCRbeta CDR3 rearrangement, sequence reads were collapsed and filtered. Productive Simpson clonality was computed per sample as the square root of Simpson's diversity index over productive rearrangements. The clones in this table, taken by TCRdb from immuneACCESS, are in-frame only. Not every clone is retained; where verified, under half of the shortfall comes from an unresolved V gene, and the cause of the rest is unknown. V, J and clone size are those of that table, while D and trimming were read from the DNA. The sample yields approximately 150,000 clones; approximately 80% were counted once. The ten largest clones capture approximately 13% of the sample.

Specimen: peripheral blood. The receptor was isolated from a man aged 65 to 79 who had recovered from COVID-19.

The DNA sequence reads TGTGCCAGCTCACCGGGGGGACAGAATAATTCACCCCTCCACTTT. The translation is CASSPGGQNNSPLHF. The chain employs TRBV18 and TRBJ1-6; 7 bases in the junction line up with TRBD1. Taken from cysteine to phenylalanine, the CDR3 has 15 residues. The CDR3 DNA has 45 bases and is translated from base 1. CDR1 and CDR2 (KGHSH, LQKENI) derive from the germline V gene. Clipping removes 3 bases from V and 5 bases from J, with 4 as the unmatched junction base count. Full variable domain (CDR3 extended with the reference TRBV18 and TRBJ1-6 proteins): NAGVMQNPRHLVRRRGQEARLRCSPMKGHSHVYWYRQLPEEGLKFMVYLQKENIIDESGMPKERFSAEFPKEGPSILRIQQVVRGDSAAYFCASSPGGQNNSPLHFGNGTRLTVT.